The 19 T cell receptor beta chains below were found in one sample sequenced in a study of blood T cell repertoires in COVID-19. The repertoire was sequenced with immunoSEQ multiplex PCR; TCRdb's copy has only in-frame clones and lacks some. The sample carries 150,000 to 170,000 clones, 83% recorded once. Source material: peripheral blood. The receptors come from a woman in her sixties or seventies with COVID-19, enrolled during active disease.

The chain recombines TRBV6-5 with TRBJ1-2, with 7 bases lining up with TRBD1. J gave up 5 bases and V 5 bases, and 2 bases lay outside the gene matches. CDR3 length equals 12 residues. The germline V gene has CDR1 MNHEY and CDR2 SVGAGI. CDR3: CASSRQGYGYTF. For the CDR3, the DNA is TGTGCCAGCAGTCGACAGGGTTATGGCTACACCTTC.

V usage is TRBV10-2 and J usage is TRBJ2-1; no clear D. Trimming took 0 bases from V and 0 from J, leaving 6 bases between them. This CDR3 contains 15 residues. Germline values: CDR1 WSHSY, CDR2 SAAADI. The CDR3 here is CASSESRSSYNEQFF. Written as DNA, the CDR3 is TGCGCCAGCAGTGAGTCCCGGAGCTCCTACAATGAGCAGTTCTTC.

The chain is built from TRBV3-1 (or the pseudogene TRBV3-2) and TRBJ2-7; no clear D. The V end was cut by 0 bases, the J end by 3 bases, with 3 bases between. The CDR3 has 12 residues. Germline CDR1 LGHDT, CDR2 YNNKEL (reference sequence). The CDR3 sequence is CASSQDFYEQYF. The CDR3 DNA follows: TGTGCCAGCAGCCAAGACTTCTACGAGCAGTACTTC.

This rearrangement joins TRBV5-1 to TRBJ2-5; 7 nucleotides match TRBD1. Per germline, CDR1 SGHRS and CDR2 YFSETQ. V lost 4 bases and J lost 5; bases outside the gene matches: 17. The CDR3 is 17 amino acids. The CDR3 DNA reads as TGCGCCAGCAGCCGAATCGTCATCTACAGGGGCGGGGAGACCCAGTACTTC. Protein product: CASSRIVIYRGGETQYF. Together with reference TRBV5-1 and TRBJ2-5, the CDR3 gives the full variable domain: KAGVTQTPRYLIKTRGQQVTLSCSPISGHRSVSWYQQTPGQGLQFLFEYFSETQRNKGNFPGRFSGRQFSNSRSEMNVSTLELGDSALYLCASSRIVIYRGGETQYFGPGTRLLVL.

The CDR3 loop reads CASSSGQGESGANVLTF. CDR3 nucleotides: TGTGCCAGTAGTTCGGGACAGGGAGAATCTGGGGCCAACGTCCTGACTTTC. V is TRBV19 and J is TRBJ2-6; 9 bases line up with TRBD1. Per germline, CDR1 LNHDA and CDR2 SQIVND (reference sequence). This CDR3 is 17 amino acids long. V lost 5 bases and J lost 1; bases outside the gene matches: 6.

The chain carries TRBV4-1 and TRBJ2-3; possibly TRBD2 for D (6 bases). V lost 6 bases to trimming and J lost 2 bases, with 15 bases between them. Germline-derived CDR1 and CDR2 are MGHRA and YSYEKL. There are 15 residues in the CDR3. CDR3 protein: CASRLGSPYTDTQYF. CDR3 DNA sequence: TGCGCCAGCAGACTCGGGAGTCCCTACACAGATACGCAGTATTTT.

This clone was recorded a few times. V is TRBV19 and J is TRBJ1-1; D is undetermined. The germline gives CDR1 LNHDA, CDR2 SQIVND (reference sequence). The CDR3 has 11 residues. The V end was cut by 6 bases, the J end by 5 bases, with 7 bases between. The DNA of the CDR3 is TGTGCCAGTAGCCGGCGGACTGAAGCTTTCTTT. This sequence encodes CASSRRTEAFF.

The DNA of the CDR3 is TGCGCCAGCAGAGAAGGGGGTAGCAATCAGCCCCAGCATTTT. As protein: CASREGGSNQPQHF. This chain links TRBV10-2 with TRBJ1-5, with D possibly TRBD1 on 6 matching bases. V was cut by 6 bases and J by 0 bases, with 9 bases left in between. CDR1 and CDR2 from the germline V gene are WSHSY and SAAADI. The CDR3 spans 14 residues.

The chain carries TRBV19 and TRBJ1-2; D call uncertain. V was clipped by 8 bases and J by 8 bases, with 21 bases between them. The germline CDR1 and CDR2 sequences are LNHDA and SQIVND (reference sequence). This CDR3 is built from 14 residues. CDR3 sequence reads: CASGRRQASEGYTF. In DNA, the CDR3 is TGTGCCAGTGGCCGCCGCCAGGCCTCTGAGGGCTACACCTTC.

The chain carries TRBV2 and TRBJ2-1; the match to TRBD2 covers 7 bases. V lost 6 bases to trimming and J lost 7 bases; unmatched junction nucleotides: 6. This CDR3 is 13 amino acids long. CDR1 SNHLY and CDR2 FYNNEI come from the germline V gene. The CDR3 DNA is TGTGCCAGCAGGGGGGGAGGGTTGAATGAGCAGTTCTTC. Its translation is CASRGGGLNEQFF.

The rearrangement uses TRBV19 and TRBJ1-1; D is uncertain. This CDR3 spans 13 amino acids. The V end was cut by 4 bases, the J end by 1 base, with 7 bases between. Germline V gene sequence: CDR1 LNHDA, CDR2 SQIVND (reference sequence). The CDR3, as DNA: TGTGCCAGTAGTAGGAGCAAGAACACTGAAGCTTTCTTT. Amino acids: CASSRSKNTEAFF. Supplemented by reference TRBV19 and TRBJ1-1, the full variable domain reads DGGITQSPKYLFRKEGQNVTLSCEQNLNHDAMYWYRQDPGQGLRLIYYSQIVNDFQKGDIAEGYSVSREKKESFPLTVTSAQKNPTAFYLCASSRSKNTEAFFGQGTRLTVV.

The V gene is TRBV5-1, the J gene TRBJ2-4; D is unresolved. This CDR3 region has 13 residues. CDR1 SGHRS and CDR2 YFSETQ come from the germline V gene. V was cut by 4 bases and J by 5 bases, with 10 bases left in between. The CDR3 DNA reads as TGCGCCAGCAGCCTCTTAGAGGAAAACATTCAGTACTTC. Translating it yields CASSLLEENIQYF.

V is TRBV6-5 and J is TRBJ1-2; 9 bases are shared with TRBD1. V dropped 2 bases and J dropped 8; count of bases not matched to a gene: 9. The CDR3 has 15 amino acids. From germline, CDR1 is MNHEY and CDR2 SVGAGI. The CDR3 is CASSYTEAGTGGYTF. DNA of the CDR3: TGTGCCAGCAGTTACACGGAGGCGGGGACAGGGGGCTACACCTTC.

J is TRBJ1-2 and V is TRBV5-1, with 7 bases aligning to TRBD1. Looked up from germline, CDR1 is SGHRS and CDR2 is YFSETQ. V lost 2 bases to trimming and J lost 4 bases; unmatched junction nucleotides: 5. The CDR3 has 14 amino acids. CDR3 in DNA: TGCGCCAGCAGCTTTGGGGACAGACTCTATGGCTACACCTTC. Amino acid sequence: CASSFGDRLYGYTF.

This chain links TRBV24-1 with TRBJ1-2; 7 bases agree with TRBD1. The V gene end was trimmed by 2 bases and the J gene end by 4 bases; junction bases not matched to a gene: 0. This CDR3 region has 13 residues. Looked up from germline, CDR1 is KGHDR and CDR2 is SFDVKD. The CDR3 loop reads CATSDSGGYGYTF. The DNA for the CDR3 is TGTGCCACCAGTGATTCAGGGGGCTATGGCTACACCTTC.

The rearrangement joins TRBV29-1 to TRBJ1-1; D is undetermined. V was trimmed by 6 bases and J by 5 bases, leaving 16 bases between them. Germline-derived CDR1 and CDR2 are SQVTM and ANQGSEA. This CDR3 region has 13 residues. CDR3 sequence reads: CSVVRLGMTEAFF. In nucleotides, the CDR3 is TGCAGCGTCGTAAGACTGGGTATGACTGAAGCTTTCTTT.

The chain combines TRBV11-2 with TRBJ2-5; the match to TRBD1 covers 9 bases. There are 16 residues in the CDR3. Germline assignment: CDR1 SGHAT and CDR2 FQNNGV. J gave up 4 bases and V 4 bases, and 10 bases lay outside the gene matches. CDR3 sequence (DNA): TGTGCCAGCAGCTCCTCCGGGACAGGGTTGAGAGAGACCCAGTACTTC. Translation: CASSSSGTGLRETQYF.

The rearrangement uses TRBV7-6 and TRBJ2-3; 7 nucleotides agree with TRBD2. The CDR3 is made up of 15 amino acids. CDR1 and CDR2 from the germline V gene are SGHVS and FNYEAQ. With 4 bases clipped from V and 6 bases from J, the junction kept 10 bases outside the gene matches. CDR3 bases: TGTGCCAGCAGCTCACTAGCGTCGATAGGGGATACGCAGTATTTT. This sequence encodes CASSSLASIGDTQYF. Full variable domain (outside the CDR3, taken from reference TRBV7-6 and TRBJ2-3): GAGVSQSPRYKVTKRGQDVALRCDPISGHVSLYWYRQALGQGPEFLTYFNYEAQQDKSGLPNDRFSAERPEGSISTLTIQRTEQRDSAMYRCASSSLASIGDTQYFGPGTRLTVL.

The chain joins TRBV30 to TRBJ1-4; D not certain. CDR1 GTSNPN and CDR2 SVGIG come from the germline V gene (reference sequence). CDR3 length: 14 amino acids. V dropped 7 bases and J dropped 8 bases, with 20 bases sitting between them. CDR3 sequence reads: CASLGRGIEEKLFF. In DNA form, the CDR3 reads TGTGCCTCCCTAGGGAGAGGGATAGAGGAAAAACTGTTTTTT.